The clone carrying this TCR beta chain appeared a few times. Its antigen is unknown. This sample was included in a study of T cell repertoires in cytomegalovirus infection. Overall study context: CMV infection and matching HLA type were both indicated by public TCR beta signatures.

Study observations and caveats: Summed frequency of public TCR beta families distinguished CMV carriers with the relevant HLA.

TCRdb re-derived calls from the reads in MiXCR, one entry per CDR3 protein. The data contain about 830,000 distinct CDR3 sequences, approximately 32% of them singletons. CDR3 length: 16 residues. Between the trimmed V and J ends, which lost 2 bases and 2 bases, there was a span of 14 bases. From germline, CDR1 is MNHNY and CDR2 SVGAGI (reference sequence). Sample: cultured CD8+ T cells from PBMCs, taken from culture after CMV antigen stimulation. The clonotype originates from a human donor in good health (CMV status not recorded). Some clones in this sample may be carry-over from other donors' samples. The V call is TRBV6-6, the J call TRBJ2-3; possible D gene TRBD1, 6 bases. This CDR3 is CASSYIRHRDTDTQYF. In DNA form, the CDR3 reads TGTGCCAGCAGTTACATCCGGCACAGGGACACAGATACGCAGTATTTT.